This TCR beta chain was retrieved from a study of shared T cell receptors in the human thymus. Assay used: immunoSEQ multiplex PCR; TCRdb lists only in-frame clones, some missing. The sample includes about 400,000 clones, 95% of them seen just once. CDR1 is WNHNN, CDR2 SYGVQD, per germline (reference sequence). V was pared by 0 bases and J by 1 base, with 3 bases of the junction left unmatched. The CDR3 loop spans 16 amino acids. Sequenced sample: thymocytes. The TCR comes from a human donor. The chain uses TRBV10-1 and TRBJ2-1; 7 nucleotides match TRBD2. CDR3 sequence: CASSESPSGSYNEQFF. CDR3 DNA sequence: TGCGCCAGCAGTGAGTCTCCTAGCGGTTCCTACAATGAGCAGTTCTTC.